This is a list of T cell receptor beta chains from one sample in a study of blood T cell repertoires in COVID-19. Here immunoSEQ multiplex PCR was the method, and the copy in TCRdb shows in-frame clones only, minus some. The sample includes some 180,000 clones, 75% to 80% of them seen just once. Sequencing input: peripheral blood. The receptors originated from a woman aged 50 to 60 with active or convalescent COVID-19. CDR3s include the opening cysteine and the closing phenylalanine or tryptophan. Where a row states a size, it is once, few, many or the class of an expanded clone; other rows omit it.

clone_size cdr3_length v_call cdr3_aa
. 14 TRBV29-1 CSAREGVFNTEAFF
. 12 TRBV4-3 CASSRQYGKQYF
. 15 TRBV18 CASSPLAGDENEQFF
. 14 TRBV11-2 CASSPSGRSNEQFF
. 14 TRBV6-4 CASSSGFSSNEQFF
. 14 TRBV9 CASSVEPWFSEQYF
. 13 TRBV18 CASSPGTENTIYF
once 15 TRBV7-8 CASSLVGGSYNEQFF
. 16 TRBV11-3 CASSRSGGGPFETQYF
few 13 TRBV27 CASRPRGNTEAFF
. 11 TRBV10-3 CAIGGLNEQYF
. 15 TRBV4-2 CASSPGQSTNEKLFF
. 16 TRBV6-5 CASSYSGPTDDQPQHF
once 15 TRBV4-3 CASSQGGGEGYEQYF
few 13 TRBV2 CASSEDSRYGYTF
. 15 TRBV28 CASSPGQRGGETQYF
once 14 TRBV29-1 CSVALAGRASEQYF
. 13 TRBV29-1 CTCKGRGNQPQHF
. 14 TRBV18 CASSPPTANTEAFF
. 14 TRBV2 CASSEDGVLYGYTF
. 16 TRBV14 CASSQAGGLYNSPLHF
. 18 TRBV4-3 CASSQDAVGRSSYNEQFF
. 16 TRBV6-2/TRBV6-3 CASSSSRGGSLNEQFF
. 16 TRBV7-2 CASSLLAGVSYNEQFF
. 14 TRBV5-1 CASSSAGPSYGYTF
. 16 TRBV6-2/TRBV6-3 CASSSRQGRANQPQHF
. 19 TRBV11-3 CASSLVYTSAECSSYEQYF
. 14 TRBV2 CASSEGTATYEQYF
once 12 TRBV29-1 CSAGQGGTEAFF
. 12 TRBV30 CASTANSYEQYF
. 15 TRBV7-9 CASSDDRGGPTEAFF
. 15 TRBV19 CASSSRIGDTDTQYF
few 15 TRBV3-1/TRBV3-2 CASSRSGGDNSPLHF
. 13 TRBV19 CASQGFRNTEAFF
. 15 TRBV6-1 CASSEVTVRNYGYTF
. 14 TRBV29-1 CSAESRDTYNEQFF
. 17 TRBV24-1 CATSDPTSGRAHNEQFF
. 14 TRBV19 CASSTGGPPETQYF
many 15 TRBV3-1/TRBV3-2 CASSQDDGSSYEQYF
. 17 TRBV30 CAWSSRGVLAGGRLLFF
. 16 TRBV9 CASSVGHRDVAGELFF
. 16 TRBV27 CASSVLGGGRRTEAFF
. 12 TRBV30 CAWSPPQGEAFF
. 16 TRBV18 CASSPRAGASTDTQYF
few 13 TRBV2 CASSRTVTGEQYF
. 17 TRBV4-2 CASSQDLTPSGANVLTF
. 13 TRBV6-6 CASSDRAAETQYF
once 11 TRBV20-1 CSANRQLEQFF
. 15 TRBV30 CAWSPGTGLNQPQHF
. 15 TRBV11-2 CASSLGQGVYSPLHF
. 17 TRBV4-2 CASSLRLAGANTGELFF
many 15 TRBV4-3 CASSQGPGGTGELFF
once 16 TRBV11-3 CASSLGGQGASTEAFF
. 15 TRBV14 CASSQDIGGRTEAFF
. 17 TRBV5-8 CASSLARSTSLGETQYF
. 15 TRBV6-5 CASSSRGGLIYEQYF
few 14 TRBV30 CAWSVLGGFSGYTF
. 14 TRBV27 CASSFGDSYNEQFF
. 13 TRBV6-5 CASSYGQYSPLHF
. 14 TRBV27 CASSFGAGDNEQYF